A selection of T cell receptor beta chains follows, all from one sample in a study of persistence of HIV-infected CD4 T cells. Antigens for these TCRs are unknown. Profiling relied on immunoSEQ multiplex PCR, and the TCRdb table lists in-frame clones only, not all of them. The sample shows about 32,000 clones, 65% to 75% of them seen only once. The specimen was CD4+ T cells sorted from PBMCs after 18-hour stimulation, collected from a patient who received antiretroviral therapy. These receptors were obtained from an adult man with HIV who was CMV-seropositive. The conserved cysteine and the conserved F or W are not part of the CDR3 here. Each record gives: V gene, J gene, CDR3 protein.

V gene: TRBV28
J gene: TRBJ2-7
CDR3 protein: ASCTGQGKNEQY

V gene: TRBV18
J gene: TRBJ1-1
CDR3 protein: ASSPVRGADTEAF

V gene: TRBV5-1
J gene: TRBJ1-4
CDR3 protein: ASSLGAGVNEKLF

V gene: TRBV13
J gene: TRBJ1-6
CDR3 protein: ASSLGRNNSPLH

V gene: TRBV6-6
J gene: TRBJ2-1
CDR3 protein: ASSYQSGGAYNEQF

V gene: TRBV18
J gene: TRBJ2-7
CDR3 protein: ASSSGGIPYEQY

V gene: TRBV6-1
J gene: TRBJ1-1
CDR3 protein: ASSEGGTGIEAF

V gene: TRBV19
J gene: TRBJ2-1
CDR3 protein: ASSMETGLSYNEQF

V gene: TRBV30
J gene: TRBJ2-2
CDR3 protein: AWSETGGPNTGELF

V gene: TRBV24-1
J gene: TRBJ2-1
CDR3 protein: ATSERTPGSEQF

V gene: TRBV18
J gene: TRBJ2-1
CDR3 protein: ASSPPRGAGDNEQF

V gene: TRBV19
J gene: TRBJ2-2
CDR3 protein: ASSRGIYPGELF

V gene: TRBV28
J gene: TRBJ1-1
CDR3 protein: ASSLSGNTEAF

V gene: TRBV28
J gene: TRBJ1-4
CDR3 protein: ASSRGQSNEKLF

V gene: TRBV5-8
J gene: TRBJ1-5
CDR3 protein: ASSLGGARNQPQH

V gene: TRBV7-8
J gene: TRBJ1-6
CDR3 protein: ASSSGQGGSPLH

V gene: TRBV11-3
J gene: TRBJ1-6
CDR3 protein: ASSLHYNSPLH

V gene: TRBV21-1
J gene: TRBJ2-2
CDR3 protein: ASSKVGRTVKTGELF

V gene: TRBV6-5
J gene: TRBJ2-7
CDR3 protein: ASTPRGQGLGQY

V gene: TRBV27
J gene: TRBJ1-1
CDR3 protein: ASSTGFQNTEAF

V gene: TRBV5-1
J gene: TRBJ1-2
CDR3 protein: ATRWEHKNYGYT

V gene: TRBV5-1
J gene: TRBJ1-3
CDR3 protein: ASSLAGAKGNTIY

V gene: TRBV28
J gene: TRBJ1-4
CDR3 protein: ASSPDRLAGEKLF

V gene: TRBV2
J gene: TRBJ2-3
CDR3 protein: SSEGGVDTQY

V gene: TRBV18
J gene: TRBJ1-1
CDR3 protein: ASSPRLTGDTEAF

V gene: TRBV5-5
J gene: TRBJ2-1
CDR3 protein: ASSLVPAGENNEQF

V gene: TRBV5-1
J gene: TRBJ2-2
CDR3 protein: ASSFSRDTGELF

V gene: TRBV6-1
J gene: TRBJ2-1
CDR3 protein: ASSGGLAGGNEQF

V gene: TRBV3-1/TRBV3-2
J gene: TRBJ1-1
CDR3 protein: ASSLGMNTEAF

V gene: TRBV3-1/TRBV3-2
J gene: TRBJ2-7
CDR3 protein: ASSQGAGAAYEQY

V gene: TRBV7-9
J gene: TRBJ1-5
CDR3 protein: ASSSNNQPQH

V gene: TRBV7-8
J gene: TRBJ2-7
CDR3 protein: ASSSRLAGAATIPGEQY

V gene: TRBV6-5
J gene: TRBJ1-2
CDR3 protein: ASSSPTGYHGYT

V gene: TRBV3-1/TRBV3-2
J gene: TRBJ1-1
CDR3 protein: ASSQVGRVNTEAF

V gene: TRBV6-1
J gene: TRBJ2-1
CDR3 protein: ASGGGGHSYNEQF

V gene: TRBV6-5
J gene: TRBJ1-5
CDR3 protein: ASSYEREPQH

V gene: TRBV24-1
J gene: TRBJ2-1
CDR3 protein: ATSATGDEQF

V gene: TRBV3-1/TRBV3-2
J gene: TRBJ2-3
CDR3 protein: ASSQNRGRDTQY

V gene: TRBV10-3
J gene: TRBJ2-1
CDR3 protein: AISWDRGHEQF

V gene: TRBV19
J gene: TRBJ1-5
CDR3 protein: ASSTTGQGVNQPQH

V gene: TRBV11-1
J gene: TRBJ2-2
CDR3 protein: ASSFRGGTGELF

V gene: TRBV5-1
J gene: TRBJ2-3
CDR3 protein: ASSPPPTDTQY

V gene: TRBV28
J gene: TRBJ1-5
CDR3 protein: ASSFGDSSQPQH

V gene: TRBV7-8
J gene: TRBJ2-7
CDR3 protein: ASSLGGTTGEQY

V gene: TRBV4-1
J gene: TRBJ2-3
CDR3 protein: ASSRKETSGGAGHTDTQY